The 18 T cell receptor beta chains below all came from one sample that was sequenced in a study of T-cell reconstitution after alpha-beta-depleted transplantation in children. For TCRbeta, the library was prepared with unique molecular identifiers. TCRdb re-called the PCR reads through MiXCR, storing one row per CDR3 protein. The sample holds over 150,000 distinct CDR3 sequences, roughly 6.6% seen once. The sequenced sample was PBMCs, obtained before TCRalphabeta/CD19-depleted stem cell transplant. The receptor set was obtained from a boy aged 2-15 years with acute lymphoblastic leukemia, due to receive a stem cell transplant.

In this sample, this clonotype turned up many times. This chain uses TRBV28 with TRBJ1-5; 10 positions match TRBD1. Germline V gene data show CDR1 as MDHEN and CDR2 as SYDVKM. Trimming removed 5 bases from V and 5 bases from J; junction bases left unmatched: 6. The CDR3 covers 15 residues. CDR3 protein: CASSGTGAMDQPQHF. CDR3 in DNA: TGTGCCAGCAGTGGGACAGGGGCTATGGATCAGCCCCAGCATTTT. The full variable domain, in which reference TRBV28 and TRBJ1-5 provide the parts outside the CDR3, is DVKVTQSSRYLVKRTGEKVFLECVQDMDHENMFWYRQDPGLGLRLIYFSYDVKMKEKGDIPEGYSVSREKKERFSLILESASTNQTSMYLCASSGTGAMDQPQHFGDGTRLSIL.

This clonotype appeared many times. V and J are TRBV6-1 and TRBJ1-1, with D perhaps matching TRBD1 (6 bases). This CDR3 is built from 16 residues. From germline, CDR1 is MNHNS and CDR2 SASEGT. V lost 3 bases and J 1 base, leaving 15 bases between the germline ends. CDR3 bases: TGTGCCAGCAGTGACAAGCGACAGGCTAGGAACACTGAAGCTTTCTTT. This translates into CASSDKRQARNTEAFF.

The sample holds many counts of this clonotype. The genes are TRBV10-3 and TRBJ2-2; 13 bases are a match to TRBD2. Germline-derived CDR1 and CDR2 are ENHRY and SYGVKD. V shed 7 bases, J shed 1 base, and the junction held 9 bases outside the gene matches. CDR3 length: 18 amino acids. In DNA, the CDR3 is TGTGCCATCACGTCGACTAGCGGGGGGTCATTGAACACCGGGGAGCTGTTTTTT. Translating gives CAITSTSGGSLNTGELFF.

The chain has TRBV7-2 and TRBJ2-5; 7 bases are a match to TRBD2. Losses at the gene ends were 4 bases for V and 4 bases for J; bases not matched to a gene: 9. The CDR3 has 15 amino acids. Looked up from germline, CDR1 is SGHTA and CDR2 is FQGNSA. Here the CDR3 reads CASSSPRGGGETQYF. CDR3 coding DNA: TGTGCCAGCAGCTCCCCCCGTGGGGGGGGAGAGACCCAGTACTTC.

This clonotype was observed many times. The chain links TRBV7-9 to TRBJ2-7; D ambiguous. This CDR3 is 14 amino acids long. The V end was cut by 5 bases, the J end by 4 bases, with 15 bases between. The V gene's germline CDR1 is SEHNR and CDR2 FQNEAQ (reference sequence). CDR3 region: CASSPRSELYEQYF. CDR3 in DNA: TGTGCCAGCAGCCCCCGGTCGGAACTTTACGAGCAGTACTTC. Drawing the rest from reference TRBV7-9 and TRBJ2-7, the complete variable domain is DTGVSQNPRHKITKRGQNVTFRCDPISEHNRLYWYRQTLGQGPEFLTYFQNEAQLEKSRLLSDRFSAERPKGSFSTLEIQRTEQGDSAMYLCASSPRSELYEQYFGPGTRLTVT.

This clonotype was seen a handful of times. The rearrangement uses TRBV5-5 and TRBJ1-2; D is perhaps TRBD1 (5 bases). Trimming took 4 bases from V and 3 from J, leaving 16 bases between them. CDR1 and CDR2 (germline): SGHKS, YYEKEE (reference sequence). CDR3 length: 15 residues. The CDR3 loop is CASSRGTFGDYGYTF. The CDR3 coding sequence is TGTGCCAGCAGCCGGGGGACCTTCGGGGACTATGGCTACACCTTC.

This clonotype appeared many times. The V gene is TRBV20-1, the J gene TRBJ2-1; D tentatively reads TRBD1 or TRBD2 (6 bases each). The CDR3 length is 14 residues. V was shortened by 7 bases and J by 5 bases, with 18 bases between the two germline ends. Per germline, CDR1 DFQATT and CDR2 SNEGSKA (reference sequence). DNA of the CDR3: TGCAGTGGGGGGGCTAGTTGGGCCGACAATGAGCAGTTCTTC. Its translation: CSGGASWADNEQFF.

This clonotype occurred many times. The chain carries TRBV6-4 and TRBJ2-3; D is possibly TRBD2 (7 bases). The germline CDR1 and CDR2 sequences are MRHNA and SNTAGT. The CDR3 sequence is 16 residues long. The V end was cut by 0 bases, the J end by 6 bases, with 16 bases between. The CDR3: CASSDSKSGGADTQYF. The CDR3 nucleotides read TGTGCCAGCAGTGACTCGAAGAGTGGGGGGGCGGATACGCAGTATTTT.

The sample holds a few counts of this clonotype. The V call is TRBV6-2 or TRBV6-3, the J call TRBJ2-3; D not certain. The V gene's germline CDR1 is MNHEY and CDR2 SVGEGT. The CDR3 has 14 residues. V gave up 3 bases and J gave up 2 bases, with 9 bases separating them. The CDR3 region is CASSYRQPTDTQYF. As DNA, the CDR3 is TGTGCCAGCAGTTATAGGCAGCCCACAGATACGCAGTATTTT.

The table lists this clonotype with many counts. This chain uses TRBV10-3 with TRBJ2-7, with TRBD2 identical over 8 bases. CDR1 and CDR2 from the germline V gene are ENHRY and SYGVKD. Trimming cost V 5 bases and J 6 bases; bases outside gene matches: 6. The length of the CDR3 is 13 residues. The CDR3 bases are TGTGCCATCAGTAGGACGGGGGGGCTCGAGCAGTACTTC. Its translation is CAISRTGGLEQYF.

Ten or more counts support this clonotype. The V and J genes are TRBV28 and TRBJ2-5; 7 bases agree with TRBD2. After removal of 6 bases from V and 5 bases from J, the junction contained 15 bases not matched to a gene. Looked up from germline, CDR1 is MDHEN and CDR2 is SYDVKM. The CDR3 is 16 amino acids. CDR3 protein: CASSPLADKKWETQYF. The CDR3 DNA sequence: TGTGCCAGCAGCCCCCTAGCGGACAAAAAGTGGGAGACCCAGTACTTC.

Concerning this clonotype: This is likely a read error, given that the CDR3 carries no conserved phenylalanine or tryptophan at its end. The chain employs TRBV28 and TRBJ2-1; 9 nucleotides match TRBD1. CDR3 length equals 15 residues. Looked up from germline, CDR1 is MDHEN and CDR2 is SYDVKM. The trim removed 6 bases at V and 3 bases at J, leaving 6 bases unmatched. The CDR3 nucleotides read TGTGCCAGCAGCCCCCGGGACAGGGTCTACAATGAGCAGTTCCTC. Its translation is CASSPRDRVYNEQFL.

This chain links TRBV30 with TRBJ1-6, with D possibly matching TRBD1 (6 bases). Germline CDR1 and CDR2: GTSNPN and SVGIG (reference sequence). V dropped 4 bases and J dropped 10 bases, with 11 bases sitting between them. This CDR3 region has 12 residues. The CDR3 DNA sequence: TGTGCCTGGACCCAGGGGCAATCACCCCTCCACTTT. Its translation: CAWTQGQSPLHF.

This clonotype was counted at least ten times. This chain joins TRBV20-1 and TRBJ2-5, with D possibly TRBD2 on 6 matching bases. V was trimmed by 0 bases and J by 1 base, leaving 12 bases between them. The germline gives CDR1 DFQATT, CDR2 SNEGSKA (reference sequence). This CDR3 contains 15 residues. Here the CDR3 DNA reads TGCAGTGCTAGAGATGGGAGTAGCGGCCAAGAGACCCAGTACTTC. This sequence encodes CSARDGSSGQETQYF.

The V call is TRBV4-3, the J call TRBJ2-3; D unclear. This CDR3 comprises 15 residues. V was shortened by 0 bases and J by 0 bases, with 7 bases between the two germline ends. The germline V gene encodes CDR1 LGHNA and CDR2 YSLEER. This CDR3 is CASSQDGDSTDTQYF. The CDR3 DNA reads as TGCGCCAGCAGCCAAGACGGAGACAGCACAGATACGCAGTATTTT.

This clonotype has at least ten counts. V gene TRBV5-1 combines with J gene TRBJ2-3; TRBD2 matches 9 bases. V dropped 0 bases and J dropped 6; count of bases not matched to a gene: 5. CDR1 and CDR2 from the germline V gene are SGHRS and YFSETQ. The CDR3 extends over 15 amino acids. The CDR3 DNA is TGCGCCAGCAGCTTGGAGGCGGGAGGGCCTGATACGCAGTATTTT. Translation gives CASSLEAGGPDTQYF.

This clonotype was counted only a few times. The chain uses TRBV5-5 and TRBJ1-5; D is unclear. CDR3 length: 17 amino acids. From germline, CDR1 is SGHKS and CDR2 YYEKEE (reference sequence). Trimming shortened V by 1 base and J by 3 bases, and 17 bases separated the two germline ends. In nucleotides, the CDR3 is TGTGCCAGCAGCTTGCTCCAGGTGTGGTCCTACAATCAGCCCCAGCATTTT. This codes for CASSLLQVWSYNQPQHF.

The rearrangement uses TRBV30 and TRBJ1-2, with D perhaps matching TRBD1 (5 bases). The CDR3 length is 12 residues. V was trimmed by 4 bases and J by 5 bases, leaving 11 bases between them. Per germline, CDR1 GTSNPN and CDR2 SVGIG (reference sequence). CDR3 DNA: TGTGCCTGGACTCAGGGTTCTTATGGCTACACCTTC. The encoded protein is CAWTQGSYGYTF.